This T cell receptor (beta chain) was identified during a study of T-cell memory formation after mild COVID-19. For the study at large: Among the donors, TCR clusters were largely specific to each donor.

A single record per CDR3 protein comes from TCRdb applying MiXCR to the 5' RACE reads. The repertoire has roughly 4,000 distinct CDR3 sequences, about 16% of them found once; the top ten carry under 2.5%. Per the germline V gene, CDR1 is LGHDT and CDR2 is YNNKEL (reference sequence). Unmatched junction bases numbered 2, after V lost 5 bases and J lost 3 bases. The CDR3 sequence is 13 residues long. Study outcomes and limitations: The study found contracting CD4+ clones mainly in CM and EM and contracting CD8+ clones in EMRA. In pre-infection memory, a portion of responding clones appeared, which suggested that cross-reactive memory joined.

Relative to its sample, this clonotype is medium-sized. No antigen is known for it. The genes are TRBV3-1 and TRBJ2-7; 9 bases are shared with TRBD1. The specimen sequenced was PBMCs or a T cell subset sorted from them (not recorded which). The clonotype originates from an adult who had mild COVID-19 (a few samples of this study predate the infection). Cell type and time point are not known. This chain's CDR3 is CASSGTGYYEQYF. The DNA for the CDR3 is TGTGCCAGCAGCGGGACAGGGTACTACGAGCAGTACTTC.